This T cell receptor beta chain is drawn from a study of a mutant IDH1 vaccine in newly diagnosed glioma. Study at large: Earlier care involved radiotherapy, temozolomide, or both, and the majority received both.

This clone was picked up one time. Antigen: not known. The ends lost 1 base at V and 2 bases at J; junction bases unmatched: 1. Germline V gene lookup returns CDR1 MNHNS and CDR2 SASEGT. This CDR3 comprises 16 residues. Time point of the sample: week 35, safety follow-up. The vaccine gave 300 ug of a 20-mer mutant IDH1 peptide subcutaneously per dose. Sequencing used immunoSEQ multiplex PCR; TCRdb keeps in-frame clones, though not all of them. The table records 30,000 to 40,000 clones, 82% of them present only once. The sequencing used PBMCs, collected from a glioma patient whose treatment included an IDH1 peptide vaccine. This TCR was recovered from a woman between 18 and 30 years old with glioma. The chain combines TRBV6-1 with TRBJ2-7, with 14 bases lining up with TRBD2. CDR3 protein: CASSEGGLAGAYEQYF. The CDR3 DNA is TGTGCCAGCAGTGAAGGGGGACTAGCGGGAGCCTACGAGCAGTACTTC.